This T cell receptor beta chain derives from a study of CD8+ T cells in alopecia areata. Looking at the study overall: The authors scored treated patients' severity by affected scalp percentage. Study results and caveats: During tofacitinib treatment, many expanded lesional clones remained in scalp and blood. A single nonresponder leaves the baseline CD8+ expansion link to response uncertain.

TCR sequencing used cDNA made by reverse transcription of extracted RNA. Libraries were prepared by immunoSEQ multiplex PCR; TCRdb keeps only in-frame clonotypes and omits some of them. Among under 350,000 clones, 58% were seen once, and the ten largest hold approximately 1.7%. As concerns this clone: Its antigen is not identified.

Documented treatment: oral pan-JAK inhibitor, 5-10 mg twice daily. Researchers gathered lesional scalp punch biopsies and peripheral blood from patients with alopecia areata. The CDR3 runs 14 residues. CDR1 MDHEN and CDR2 SYDVKM come from the germline V gene. V lost 6 bases, J lost 2 bases, and 14 bases lay in between. The receptor's source is a human donor with alopecia areata. This chain joins TRBV28 and TRBJ2-7; perhaps TRBD1 as D (5 bases). Sequenced here: CD4+ T cells sorted from blood, sampled at week 24, from a patient treated with tofacitinib. The DNA for the CDR3 is TGTGCCAGCAGCCATTCGACAGATCCCTACGAGCAGTACTTC. Translated, it gives CASSHSTDPYEQYF.